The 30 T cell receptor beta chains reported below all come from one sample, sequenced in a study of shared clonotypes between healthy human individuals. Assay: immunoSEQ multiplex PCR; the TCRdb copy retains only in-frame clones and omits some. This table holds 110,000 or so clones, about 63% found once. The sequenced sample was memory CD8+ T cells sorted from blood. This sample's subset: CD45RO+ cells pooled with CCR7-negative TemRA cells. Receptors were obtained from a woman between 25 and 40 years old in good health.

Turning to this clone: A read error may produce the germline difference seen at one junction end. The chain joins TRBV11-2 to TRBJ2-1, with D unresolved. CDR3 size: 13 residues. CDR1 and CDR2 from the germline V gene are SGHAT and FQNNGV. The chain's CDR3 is CASSLVVSNGQFF. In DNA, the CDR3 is TGTGCCAGCAGCTTAGTGGTTAGCAATGGGCAGTTCTTC.

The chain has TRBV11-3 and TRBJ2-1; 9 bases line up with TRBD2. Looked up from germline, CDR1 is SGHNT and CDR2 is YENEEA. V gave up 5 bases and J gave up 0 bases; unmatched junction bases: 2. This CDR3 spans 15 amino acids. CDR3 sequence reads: CASSHSGSSYNEQFF. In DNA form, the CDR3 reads TGTGCCAGCAGCCATAGCGGGAGCTCCTACAATGAGCAGTTCTTC. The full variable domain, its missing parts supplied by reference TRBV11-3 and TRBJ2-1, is EAGVVQSPRYKIIEKKQPVAFWCNPISGHNTLYWYLQNLGQGPELLIRYENEEAVDDSQLPKDRFSAERLKGVDSTLKIQPAELGDSAVYLCASSHSGSSYNEQFFGPGTRLTVL.

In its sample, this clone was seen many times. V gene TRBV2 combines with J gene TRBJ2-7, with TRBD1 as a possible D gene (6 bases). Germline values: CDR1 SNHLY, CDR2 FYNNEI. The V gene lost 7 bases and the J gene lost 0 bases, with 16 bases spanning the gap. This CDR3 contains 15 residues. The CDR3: CASNRGTRSSYEQYF. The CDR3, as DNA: TGTGCCAGCAATAGGGGGACAAGGAGCTCCTACGAGCAGTACTTC. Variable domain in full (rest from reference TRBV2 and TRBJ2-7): EPEVTQTPSHQVTQMGQEVILRCVPISNHLYFYWYRQILGQKVEFLVSFYNNEISEKSEIFDDQFSVERPDGSNFTLKIRSTKLEDSAMYFCASNRGTRSSYEQYFGPGTRLTVT.

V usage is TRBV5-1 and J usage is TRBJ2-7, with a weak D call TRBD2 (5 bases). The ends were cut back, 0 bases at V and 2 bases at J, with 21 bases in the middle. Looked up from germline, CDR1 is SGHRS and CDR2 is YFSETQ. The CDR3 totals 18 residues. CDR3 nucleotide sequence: TGCGCCAGCAGCTTGGATACTACAGAAATAGCGTCGACCTACGAGCAGTACTTC. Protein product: CASSLDTTEIASTYEQYF.

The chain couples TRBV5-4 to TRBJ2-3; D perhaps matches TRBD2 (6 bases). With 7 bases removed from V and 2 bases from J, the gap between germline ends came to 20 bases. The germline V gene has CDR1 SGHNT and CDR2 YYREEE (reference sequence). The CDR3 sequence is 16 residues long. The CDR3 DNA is TGTGCCAGCTCCGGGGGACCAGTCATAGACACAGATACGCAGTATTTT. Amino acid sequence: CASSGGPVIDTDTQYF. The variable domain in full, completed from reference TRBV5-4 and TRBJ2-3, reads ETGVTQSPTHLIKTRGQQVTLRCSSQSGHNTVSWYQQALGQGPQFIFQYYREEENGRGNFPPRFSGLQFPNYSSELNVNALELDDSALYLCASSGGPVIDTDTQYFGPGTRLTVL.

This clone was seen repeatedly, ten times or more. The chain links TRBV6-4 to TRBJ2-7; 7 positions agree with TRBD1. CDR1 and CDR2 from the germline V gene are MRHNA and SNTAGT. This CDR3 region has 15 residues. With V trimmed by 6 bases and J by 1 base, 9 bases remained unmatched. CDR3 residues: CASSPGTDVSYEQYF. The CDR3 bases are TGTGCCAGCAGCCCCGGGACAGACGTATCCTACGAGCAGTACTTC.

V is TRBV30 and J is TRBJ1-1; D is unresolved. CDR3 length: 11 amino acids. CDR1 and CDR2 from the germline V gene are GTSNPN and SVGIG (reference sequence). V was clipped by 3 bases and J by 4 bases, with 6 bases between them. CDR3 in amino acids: CAWSMVTEAFF. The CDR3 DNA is TGTGCCTGGAGCATGGTCACTGAAGCTTTCTTT.

The CDR3 sequence: CASSEGTANYEQYF. CDR3 nucleotides: TGTGCCAGCAGTGAAGGGACGGCAAACTACGAGCAGTACTTC. The chain joins TRBV2 to TRBJ2-7; no reliable D call. V was trimmed by 1 base and J by 3 bases, leaving 10 bases between them. The CDR3 length is 14 residues. The germline V gene encodes CDR1 SNHLY and CDR2 FYNNEI.

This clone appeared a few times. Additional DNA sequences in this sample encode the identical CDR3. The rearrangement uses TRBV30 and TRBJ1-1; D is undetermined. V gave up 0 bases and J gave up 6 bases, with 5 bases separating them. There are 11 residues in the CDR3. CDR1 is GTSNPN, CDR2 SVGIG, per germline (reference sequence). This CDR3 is CAWSVLAEAFF. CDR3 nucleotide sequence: TGTGCCTGGAGTGTTTTGGCTGAAGCTTTCTTT.

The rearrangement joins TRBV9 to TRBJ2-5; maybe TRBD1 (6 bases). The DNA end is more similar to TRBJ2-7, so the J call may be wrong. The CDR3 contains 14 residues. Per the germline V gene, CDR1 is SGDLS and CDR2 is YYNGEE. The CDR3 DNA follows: TGTGCCAGCAGCCCCTCTGACAGGTCCCACGAGCAGTACTTC. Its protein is CASSPSDRSHEQYF.

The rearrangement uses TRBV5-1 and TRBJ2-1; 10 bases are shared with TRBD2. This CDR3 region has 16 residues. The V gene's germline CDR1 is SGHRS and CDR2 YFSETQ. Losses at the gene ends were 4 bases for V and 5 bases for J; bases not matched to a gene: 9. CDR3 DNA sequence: TGCGCCAGCAGCCCGGGTTGGACTAGCGGCAACAATGAGCAGTTCTTC. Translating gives CASSPGWTSGNNEQFF.

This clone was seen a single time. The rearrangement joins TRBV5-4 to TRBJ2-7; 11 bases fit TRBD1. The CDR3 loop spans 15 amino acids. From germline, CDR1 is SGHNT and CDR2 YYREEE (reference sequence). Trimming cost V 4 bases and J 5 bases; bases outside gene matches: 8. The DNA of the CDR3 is TGTGCCAGCAGCGCGGACAGGGGGCTAGTTGACGAGCAGTACTTC. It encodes CASSADRGLVDEQYF. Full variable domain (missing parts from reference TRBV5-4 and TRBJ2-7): ETGVTQSPTHLIKTRGQQVTLRCSSQSGHNTVSWYQQALGQGPQFIFQYYREEENGRGNFPPRFSGLQFPNYSSELNVNALELDDSALYLCASSADRGLVDEQYFGPGTRLTVT.

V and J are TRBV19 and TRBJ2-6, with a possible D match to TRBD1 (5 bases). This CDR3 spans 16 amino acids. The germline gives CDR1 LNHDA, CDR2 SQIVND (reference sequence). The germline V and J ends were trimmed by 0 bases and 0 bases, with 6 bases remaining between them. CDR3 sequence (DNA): TGTGCCAGTAGTATAGATCAGGGCTCTGGGGCCAACGTCCTGACTTTC. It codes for CASSIDQGSGANVLTF.

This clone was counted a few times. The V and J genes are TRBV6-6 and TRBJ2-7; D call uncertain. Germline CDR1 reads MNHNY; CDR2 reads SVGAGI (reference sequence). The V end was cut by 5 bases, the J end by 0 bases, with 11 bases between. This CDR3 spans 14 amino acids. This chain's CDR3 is CASSPSRSSYEQYF. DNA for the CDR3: TGTGCCAGCAGTCCTTCTAGGAGCTCCTACGAGCAGTACTTC.

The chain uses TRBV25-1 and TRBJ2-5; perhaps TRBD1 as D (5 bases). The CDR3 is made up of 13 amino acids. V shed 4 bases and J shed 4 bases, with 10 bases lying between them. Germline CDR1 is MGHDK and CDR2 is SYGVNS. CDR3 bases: TGTGCCAGCAGTGGAAAGGGGTTAGAGACCCAGTACTTC. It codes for CASSGKGLETQYF. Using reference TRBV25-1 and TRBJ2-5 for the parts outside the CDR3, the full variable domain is EADIYQTPRYLVIGTGKKITLECSQTMGHDKMYWYQQDPGMELHLIHYSYGVNSTEKGDLSSESTVSRIRTEHFPLTLESARPSHTSQYLCASSGKGLETQYFGPGTRLLVL.

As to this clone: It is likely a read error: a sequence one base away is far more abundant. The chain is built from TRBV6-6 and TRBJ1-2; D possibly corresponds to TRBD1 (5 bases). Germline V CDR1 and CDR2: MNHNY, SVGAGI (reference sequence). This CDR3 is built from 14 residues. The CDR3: CSSSYQGGSDGYTF. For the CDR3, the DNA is TGTTCCAGCAGTTATCAGGGCGGGTCTGATGGCTACACCTTC.

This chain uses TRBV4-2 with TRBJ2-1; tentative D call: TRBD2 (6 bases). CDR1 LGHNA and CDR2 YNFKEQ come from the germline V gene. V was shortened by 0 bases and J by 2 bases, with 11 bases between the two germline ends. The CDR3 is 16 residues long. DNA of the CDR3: TGTGCCAGCAGCCAAGATGAGGGAGGAGCCTACAATGAGCAGTTCTTC. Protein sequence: CASSQDEGGAYNEQFF.

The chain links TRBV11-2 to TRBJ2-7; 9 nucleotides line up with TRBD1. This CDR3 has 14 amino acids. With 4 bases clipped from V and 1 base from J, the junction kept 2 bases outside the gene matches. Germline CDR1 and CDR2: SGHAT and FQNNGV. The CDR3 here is CASSYDRGSYEQYF. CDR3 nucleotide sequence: TGTGCCAGCAGCTACGACAGGGGGTCCTACGAGCAGTACTTC.

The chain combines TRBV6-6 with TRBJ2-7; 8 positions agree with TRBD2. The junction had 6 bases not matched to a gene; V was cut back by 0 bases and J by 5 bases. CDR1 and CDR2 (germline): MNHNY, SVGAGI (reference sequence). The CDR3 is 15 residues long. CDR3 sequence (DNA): TGTGCCAGCAGTTACTCGAGATTAGCGGGAAACGAGCAGTACTTC. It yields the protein CASSYSRLAGNEQYF.

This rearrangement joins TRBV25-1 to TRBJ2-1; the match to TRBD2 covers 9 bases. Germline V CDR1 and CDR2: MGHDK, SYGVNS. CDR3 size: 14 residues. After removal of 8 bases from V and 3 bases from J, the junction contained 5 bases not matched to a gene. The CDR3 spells CASGSGSYYNEQFF. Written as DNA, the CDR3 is TGTGCCAGCGGTAGCGGGAGTTACTACAATGAGCAGTTCTTC.

The chain's CDR3 is CASSLGGTYNEQFF. The DNA of the CDR3 is TGTGCCAGCAGTTTAGGCGGGACCTACAATGAGCAGTTCTTC. The J gene is TRBJ2-1, the V gene TRBV27, with D possibly being TRBD2 (6 bases). Germline CDR1 and CDR2: MNHEY and SMNVEV (reference sequence). Trimming shortened V by 2 bases and J by 2 bases, and 7 bases separated the two germline ends. The CDR3 runs 14 residues.

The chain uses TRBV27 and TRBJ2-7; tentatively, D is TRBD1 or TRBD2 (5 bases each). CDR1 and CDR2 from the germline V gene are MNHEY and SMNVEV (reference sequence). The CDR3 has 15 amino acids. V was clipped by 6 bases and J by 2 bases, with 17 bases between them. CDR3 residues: CASSKAPGRTYEQYF. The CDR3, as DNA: TGTGCCAGCAGCAAAGCCCCGGGACGCACCTACGAGCAGTACTTC.

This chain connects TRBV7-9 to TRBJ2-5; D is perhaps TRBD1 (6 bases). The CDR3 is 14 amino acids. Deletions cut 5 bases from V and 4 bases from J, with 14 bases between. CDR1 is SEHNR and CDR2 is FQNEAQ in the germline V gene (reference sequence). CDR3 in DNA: TGTGCCAGCAGCACCCCAGGGGCGGCAGAGACCCAGTACTTC. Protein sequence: CASSTPGAAETQYF.

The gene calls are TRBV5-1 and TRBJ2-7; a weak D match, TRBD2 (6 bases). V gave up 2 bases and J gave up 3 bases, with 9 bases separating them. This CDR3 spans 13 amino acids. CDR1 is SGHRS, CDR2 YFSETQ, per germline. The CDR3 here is CASSFGGVYEQYF. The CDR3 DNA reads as TGCGCCAGCAGCTTCGGGGGTGTCTACGAGCAGTACTTC.

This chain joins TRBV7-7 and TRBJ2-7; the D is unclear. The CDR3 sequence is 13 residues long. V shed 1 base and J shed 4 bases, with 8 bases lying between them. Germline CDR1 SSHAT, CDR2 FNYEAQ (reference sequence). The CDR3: CASSLESGYEQYF. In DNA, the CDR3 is TGTGCCAGCAGCTTAGAGTCAGGTTACGAGCAGTACTTC.

The CDR3 loop is CASSQLAGGPNEQFF. The CDR3, as DNA: TGTGCCAGCAGCCAGCTAGCGGGAGGGCCGAATGAGCAGTTCTTC. The V gene is TRBV6-6, the J gene TRBJ2-1, with TRBD2 identical over 12 bases. V shed 6 bases, J shed 7 bases, and the junction held 7 bases outside the gene matches. The germline gives CDR1 MNHNY, CDR2 SVGAGI (reference sequence). The CDR3 has 15 residues.

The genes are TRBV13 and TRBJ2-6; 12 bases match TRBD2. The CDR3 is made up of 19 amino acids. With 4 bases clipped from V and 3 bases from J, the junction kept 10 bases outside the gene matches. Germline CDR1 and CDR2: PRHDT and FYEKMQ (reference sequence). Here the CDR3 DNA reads TGTGCCAGCAGCTCCCTCGAAGGACTAGCGGGAATTGGGGCCAACGTCCTGACTTTC. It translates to CASSSLEGLAGIGANVLTF.

In DNA, the CDR3 is TGCGCCAGCAGCCCCTATCCGACTAGCGGAACCTACGAGCAGTACTTC. This codes for CASSPYPTSGTYEQYF. The J gene is TRBJ2-7, the V gene TRBV4-1; the match to TRBD2 covers 9 bases. This CDR3 region has 16 residues. The ends lost 4 bases at V and 2 bases at J; junction bases unmatched: 9. Germline assignment: CDR1 MGHRA and CDR2 YSYEKL.

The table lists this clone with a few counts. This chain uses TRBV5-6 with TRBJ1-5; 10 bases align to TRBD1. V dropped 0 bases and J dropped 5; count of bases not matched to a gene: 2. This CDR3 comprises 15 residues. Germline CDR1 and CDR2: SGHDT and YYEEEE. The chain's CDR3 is CASSLGQGAHQPQHF. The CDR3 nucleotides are TGTGCCAGCAGCTTGGGACAGGGGGCGCATCAGCCCCAGCATTTT. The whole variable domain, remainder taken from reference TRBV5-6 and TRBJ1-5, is DAGVTQSPTHLIKTRGQQVTLRCSPKSGHDTVSWYQQALGQGPQFIFQYYEEEERQRGNFPDRFSGHQFPNYSSELNVNALLLGDSALYLCASSLGQGAHQPQHFGDGTRLSIL.

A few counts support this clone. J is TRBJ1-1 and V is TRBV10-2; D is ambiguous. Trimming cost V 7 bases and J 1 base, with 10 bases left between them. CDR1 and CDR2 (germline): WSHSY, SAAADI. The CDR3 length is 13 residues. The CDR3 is CASIPIGNTEAFF. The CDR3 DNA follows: TGCGCCAGCATTCCCATCGGGAACACTGAAGCTTTCTTT.